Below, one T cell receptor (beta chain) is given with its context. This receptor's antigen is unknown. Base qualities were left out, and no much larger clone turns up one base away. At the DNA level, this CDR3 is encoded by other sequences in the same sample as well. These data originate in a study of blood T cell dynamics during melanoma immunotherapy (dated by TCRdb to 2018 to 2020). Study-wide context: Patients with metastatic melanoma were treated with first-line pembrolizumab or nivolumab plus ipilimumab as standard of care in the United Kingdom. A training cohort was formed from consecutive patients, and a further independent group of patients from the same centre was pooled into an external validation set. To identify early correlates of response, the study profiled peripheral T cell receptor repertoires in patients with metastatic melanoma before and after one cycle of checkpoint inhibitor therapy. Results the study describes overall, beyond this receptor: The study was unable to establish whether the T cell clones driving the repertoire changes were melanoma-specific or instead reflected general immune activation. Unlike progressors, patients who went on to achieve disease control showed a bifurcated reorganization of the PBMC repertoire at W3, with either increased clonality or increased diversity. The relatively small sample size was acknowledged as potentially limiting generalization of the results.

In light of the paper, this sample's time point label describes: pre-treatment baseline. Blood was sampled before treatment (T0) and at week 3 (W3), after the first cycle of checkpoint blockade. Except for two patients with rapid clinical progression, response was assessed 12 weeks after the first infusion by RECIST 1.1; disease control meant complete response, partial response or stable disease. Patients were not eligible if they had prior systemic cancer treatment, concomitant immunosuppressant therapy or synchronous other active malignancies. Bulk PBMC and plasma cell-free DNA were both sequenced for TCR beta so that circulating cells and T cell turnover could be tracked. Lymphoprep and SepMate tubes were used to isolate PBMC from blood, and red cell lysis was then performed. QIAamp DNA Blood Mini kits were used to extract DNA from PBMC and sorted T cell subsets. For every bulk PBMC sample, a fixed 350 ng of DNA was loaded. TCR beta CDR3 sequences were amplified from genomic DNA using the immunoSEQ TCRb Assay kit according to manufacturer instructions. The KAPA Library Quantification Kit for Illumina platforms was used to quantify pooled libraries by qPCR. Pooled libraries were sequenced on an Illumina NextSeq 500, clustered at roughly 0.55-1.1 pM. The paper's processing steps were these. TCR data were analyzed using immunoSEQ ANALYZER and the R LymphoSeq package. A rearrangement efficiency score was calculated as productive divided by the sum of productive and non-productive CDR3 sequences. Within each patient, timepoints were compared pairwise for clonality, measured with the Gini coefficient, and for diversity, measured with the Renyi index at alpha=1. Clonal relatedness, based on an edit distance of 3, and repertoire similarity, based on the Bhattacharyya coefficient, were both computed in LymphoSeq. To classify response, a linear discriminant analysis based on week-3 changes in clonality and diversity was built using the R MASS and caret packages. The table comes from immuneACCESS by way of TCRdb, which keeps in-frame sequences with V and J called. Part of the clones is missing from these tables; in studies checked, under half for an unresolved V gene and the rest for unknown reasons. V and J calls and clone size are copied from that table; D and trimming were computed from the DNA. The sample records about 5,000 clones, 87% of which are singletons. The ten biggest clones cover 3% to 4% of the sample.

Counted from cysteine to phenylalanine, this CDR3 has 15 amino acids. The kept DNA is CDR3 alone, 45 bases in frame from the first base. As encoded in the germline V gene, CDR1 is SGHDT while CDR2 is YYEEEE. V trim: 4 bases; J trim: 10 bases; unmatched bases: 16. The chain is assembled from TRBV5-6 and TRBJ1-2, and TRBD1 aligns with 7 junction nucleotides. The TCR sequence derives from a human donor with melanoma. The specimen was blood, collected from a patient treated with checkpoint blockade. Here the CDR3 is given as CASSLYDRGQPLYTF. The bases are TGTGCCAGCAGCCTGTACGACCGGGGACAGCCTCTCTACACCTTC.